The 21 T cell receptor beta chains listed next were all sequenced from one sample in a study of OX40 agonist ivuxolimab in advanced cancers. The data were produced by immunoSEQ multiplex PCR, yet TCRdb's version contains in-frame clones alone and is incomplete. This sample has 30,000 to 40,000 clones, with about 92% found just once. The input for sequencing was CD4+ or CD8+ T cells sorted from blood, taken in a trial of the OX40 agonist ivuxolimab. Source of these receptors: an adult with an advanced solid tumor such as melanoma, head and neck, liver or kidney cancer.

The chain is built from TRBV5-1 and TRBJ2-5; D is perhaps TRBD2 (5 bases). V lost 1 base, J lost 2 bases, and 9 bases lay in between. Germline lookup yields CDR1 SGHRS and CDR2 YFSETQ. CDR3 length: 14 amino acids. CDR3 bases: TGCGCCAGCAGCTTGTCGCCGGGGCAAGAGACCCAGTACTTC. Translated, it gives CASSLSPGQETQYF.

The chain joins TRBV11-3 to TRBJ1-1; no clear D. The CDR3 is 13 amino acids. CDR1 and CDR2 (germline): SGHNT, YENEEA. Deletions cut 5 bases from V and 5 bases from J, with 12 bases between. The CDR3 spells CASSREMGTEAFF. The CDR3 DNA reads as TGTGCCAGCAGCCGAGAGATGGGTACTGAAGCTTTCTTT.

The rearrangement joins TRBV7-9 to TRBJ2-1; unclear D gene. The germline CDR1 and CDR2 sequences are SEHNR and FQNEAQ (reference sequence). Trimming removed 2 bases at V and 5 bases at J, with 13 bases between. CDR3 size: 15 residues. DNA for the CDR3: TGTGCCAGCAGCTTACTTGTGACCCCTGACAATGAGCAGTTCTTC. Translation: CASSLLVTPDNEQFF. Full variable domain (rest looked up from reference TRBV7-9 and TRBJ2-1): DTGVSQNPRHKITKRGQNVTFRCDPISEHNRLYWYRQTLGQGPEFLTYFQNEAQLEKSRLLSDRFSAERPKGSFSTLEIQRTEQGDSAMYLCASSLLVTPDNEQFFGPGTRLTVL.

The chain combines TRBV4-1 with TRBJ2-2; D call uncertain. The CDR3 contains 15 residues. Germline loops: CDR1 MGHRA, CDR2 YSYEKL. With 4 bases removed from V and 3 bases from J, the gap between germline ends came to 12 bases. The CDR3 DNA follows: TGCGCCAGCAGCCGATCCACTACTGACACCGGGGAGCTGTTTTTT. This encodes CASSRSTTDTGELFF.

The chain employs TRBV6-5 and TRBJ1-6; D may be TRBD1 (5 bases). The CDR3 is 13 residues long. The V end was cut by 7 bases, the J end by 7 bases, with 11 bases between. Germline-derived CDR1 and CDR2 are MNHEY and SVGAGI. CDR3 nucleotides: TGTGCCAGCAAATGGGGGGGAAATTCACCCCTCCACTTT. This translates into CASKWGGNSPLHF.

The chain is built from TRBV29-1 and TRBJ2-1, with D perhaps TRBD1 or TRBD2 (6 bases each). Germline V gene lookup returns CDR1 SQVTM and CDR2 ANQGSEA. The CDR3 is 14 residues long. The germline V and J ends were trimmed by 6 bases and 0 bases, with 12 bases remaining between them. The CDR3, as DNA: TGCAGCGTAAGGGGGGAGAGCTCCTACAATGAGCAGTTCTTC. It encodes CSVRGESSYNEQFF.

The chain joins TRBV18 to TRBJ1-1; no reliable D call. CDR3 size: 14 residues. Germline CDR1 reads KGHSH; CDR2 reads LQKENI. Trimming took 2 bases from V and 1 from J, leaving 8 bases between them. The CDR3 is CASSPATRNTEAFF. In DNA form, the CDR3 reads TGTGCCAGCTCACCAGCGACAAGGAACACTGAAGCTTTCTTT.

This clone turned up a few times. The chain links TRBV5-6 to TRBJ2-7, with D tentatively TRBD2 (6 bases). Germline V gives CDR1 SGHDT, CDR2 YYEEEE. CDR3 length: 13 amino acids. V lost 4 bases and J 11 bases, leaving 19 bases between the germline ends. CDR3 loop: CASSPEGRRAKYF. For the CDR3, the DNA is TGTGCCAGCAGCCCAGAGGGGAGGAGGGCGAAGTACTTC.

V and J are TRBV18 and TRBJ1-4, with 10 bases fitting TRBD1. CDR3 length: 16 amino acids. V lost 4 bases and J lost 8; bases outside the gene matches: 10. CDR1 and CDR2 (germline): KGHSH, LQKENI. The CDR3 DNA is TGTGCCAGCTCACGGATCGGGACAGGGGTATCCGAAAAACTGTTTTTT. Translation: CASSRIGTGVSEKLFF.

This chain uses TRBV5-4 with TRBJ2-3, with D possibly being TRBD1 (6 bases). CDR1 is SGHNT, CDR2 YYREEE, per germline (reference sequence). This CDR3 contains 14 residues. V was clipped by 5 bases and J by 4 bases, with 14 bases between them. The CDR3 sequence is CASSPGHLSDTQYF. Written as DNA, the CDR3 is TGTGCCAGCAGTCCGGGACATCTGTCAGATACGCAGTATTTT.

This chain uses TRBV7-3 with TRBJ2-1; TRBD2 aligns across 12 bases. There are 15 residues in the CDR3. CDR1 and CDR2 from the germline V gene are SGHTA and FQGTGA. The V and J ends lost 5 bases and 2 bases, in that order; junction bases with no gene match: 1. The CDR3 loop reads CASSRLAGAYNEQFF. The CDR3 DNA is TGTGCCAGCAGCAGACTAGCGGGAGCCTACAATGAGCAGTTCTTC. The variable domain in full, with the rest retrieved from reference TRBV7-3 and TRBJ2-1, is GAGVSQTPSNKVTEKGKYVELRCDPISGHTALYWYRQSLGQGPEFLIYFQGTGAADDSGLPNDRFFAVRPEGSVSTLKIQRTERGDSAVYLCASSRLAGAYNEQFFGPGTRLTVL.

This clone was observed once. This chain links TRBV19 with TRBJ2-1; D tentatively reads TRBD1 or TRBD2 (5 bases each). The CDR3 runs to 14 residues. V was clipped by 7 bases and J by 6 bases, with 16 bases between them. CDR1 and CDR2 from the germline V gene are LNHDA and SQIVND (reference sequence). The CDR3: CASTLFGGSNEQFF. The CDR3 coding sequence is TGTGCCAGTACCCTCTTTGGGGGATCCAATGAGCAGTTCTTC.

This sequence joins TRBV2 and TRBJ1-6; D perhaps matches TRBD1 (5 bases). V lost 6 bases and J 6 bases, leaving 15 bases between the germline ends. Germline assignment: CDR1 SNHLY and CDR2 FYNNEI. The CDR3 covers 15 residues. The CDR3 here is CASRGESYPNSPLHF. DNA of the CDR3: TGTGCCAGCAGGGGGGAGTCTTACCCTAATTCACCCCTCCACTTT.

The V call is TRBV5-1, the J call TRBJ2-3; TRBD1 matches 8 bases. J gave up 1 base and V 4 bases, and 8 bases lay outside the gene matches. Germline CDR1 is SGHRS and CDR2 is YFSETQ. The CDR3 is 16 residues long. In DNA form, the CDR3 reads TGCGCCAGCAGCGAAGACAGGGGAGGTGGCACAGATACGCAGTATTTT. Its translation is CASSEDRGGGTDTQYF.

The V and J genes are TRBV27 and TRBJ2-2; 7 nucleotides line up with TRBD2. The germline gives CDR1 MNHEY, CDR2 SMNVEV (reference sequence). The V and J ends lost 2 bases and 7 bases, in that order; junction bases with no gene match: 4. The CDR3 totals 14 residues. In nucleotides, the CDR3 is TGTGCCAGCAGTTTAGCATGGACTAGCGGGGAGCTGTTTTTT. Its protein product is CASSLAWTSGELFF.

The V call is TRBV9, the J call TRBJ2-3, with 7 bases identical to TRBD2. J lost 0 bases, V lost 2 bases, and 6 bases had no gene match. Germline V gene sequence: CDR1 SGDLS, CDR2 YYNGEE. The CDR3 spans 16 residues. CDR3 sequence reads: CASSVGLADSTDTQYF. As DNA, the CDR3 is TGTGCCAGCAGCGTTGGGCTAGCGGATAGCACAGATACGCAGTATTTT. Full variable domain (rest looked up from reference TRBV9 and TRBJ2-3): DSGVTQTPKHLITATGQRVTLRCSPRSGDLSVYWYQQSLDQGLQFLIQYYNGEERAKGNILERFSAQQFPDLHSELNLSSLELGDSALYFCASSVGLADSTDTQYFGPGTRLTVL.

The V gene is TRBV30, the J gene TRBJ1-3, with unresolved D. This CDR3 region has 13 residues. Trimming removed 0 bases from V and 5 bases from J, with 8 bases in between. Germline V gene data show CDR1 as GTSNPN and CDR2 as SVGIG (reference sequence). The CDR3 DNA reads TGTGCCTGGAGTGTCAACAGCAGAAACACCATATATTTT. This encodes CAWSVNSRNTIYF.

The J gene is TRBJ1-5, the V gene TRBV4-2; no definite D call. The CDR3 consists of 16 residues. Germline CDR1 is LGHNA and CDR2 is YNFKEQ. V was trimmed by 0 bases and J by 6 bases, leaving 15 bases between them. The CDR3 spells CASSQEMGIRSQPQHF. The DNA for the CDR3 is TGTGCCAGCAGCCAAGAGATGGGAATAAGATCTCAGCCCCAGCATTTT.

This rearrangement joins TRBV6-4 to TRBJ1-2; D possibly corresponds to TRBD1 (6 bases). CDR1 and CDR2 (germline): MRHNA, SNTAGT. Trimming took off 1 base at V and 9 bases at J, with 12 bases between the two ends. This CDR3 contains 13 residues. Here the CDR3 DNA reads TGTGCCAGCAGTGACTTCGGGGGGCAAAGCTACACCTTC. Protein: CASSDFGGQSYTF.

The chain employs TRBV28 and TRBJ2-7, with no clear D. Trimming shortened V by 5 bases and J by 2 bases, and 4 bases separated the two germline ends. CDR3 length: 11 residues. In germline, CDR1 is MDHEN, CDR2 SYDVKM. CDR3 amino acids: CASSAPYEQYF. CDR3 nucleotide sequence: TGTGCCAGCAGTGCCCCCTACGAGCAGTACTTC.

This chain links TRBV7-7 with TRBJ2-2; 10 bases line up with TRBD2. CDR1 SSHAT and CDR2 FNYEAQ come from the germline V gene (reference sequence). The CDR3 consists of 16 residues. In DNA form, the CDR3 reads TGTGCTAGTGCACTCCTAGCGGGAGTCGGCACCGGGGAGCTGTTTTTT. This encodes CASALLAGVGTGELFF. Looking up the rest from reference TRBV7-7 and TRBJ2-2 gives the full variable domain: GAGVSQSPRYKVTKRGQDVTLRCDPISSHATLYWYQQALGQGPEFLTYFNYEAQPDKSGLPSDRFSAERPEGSISTLTIQRTEQRDSAMYRCASALLAGVGTGELFFGEGSRLTVL.